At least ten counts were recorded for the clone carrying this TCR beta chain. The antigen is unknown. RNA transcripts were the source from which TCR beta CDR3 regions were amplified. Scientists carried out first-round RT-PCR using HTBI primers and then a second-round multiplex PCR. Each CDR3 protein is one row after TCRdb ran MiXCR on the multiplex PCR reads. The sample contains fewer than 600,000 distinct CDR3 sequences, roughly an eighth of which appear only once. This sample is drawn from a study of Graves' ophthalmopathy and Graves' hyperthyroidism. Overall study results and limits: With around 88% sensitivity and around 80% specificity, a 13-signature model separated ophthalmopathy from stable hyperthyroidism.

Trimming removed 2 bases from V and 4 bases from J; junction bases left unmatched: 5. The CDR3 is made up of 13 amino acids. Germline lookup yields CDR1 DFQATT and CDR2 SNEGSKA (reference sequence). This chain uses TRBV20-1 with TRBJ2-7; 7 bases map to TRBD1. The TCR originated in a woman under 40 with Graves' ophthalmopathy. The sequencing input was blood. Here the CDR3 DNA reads TGCAGTGCTAGACTCGACAGGGATTACGAGCAGTACTTC. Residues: CSARLDRDYEQYF.